A single sample gave rise to the 15 T cell receptor beta chains below, sequenced in a study of cytomegalovirus exposure and HLA in healthy donors. The study ran its PCR with 60 Vbeta and 13 Jbeta primers. Measured with immunoSEQ multiplex PCR; TCRdb has only the in-frame clones, and not every one. The table has over 150,000 clones, 65% to 90% seen once. The source material was PBMCs. These receptors originate from a man in his forties or fifties in good health and CMV-seropositive.

This clone has just a few counts. The V and J genes are TRBV4-2 and TRBJ2-2, with 10 bases that match TRBD2. Germline V CDR1 and CDR2: LGHNA, YNFKEQ. The CDR3 consists of 17 residues. V shed 0 bases and J 5 bases; nucleotides not matched to a gene: 6. The DNA for the CDR3 is TGTGCCAGCAGCCAAGACGAGAGCGGGAGGGGGACCGGGGAGCTGTTTTTT. It codes for CASSQDESGRGTGELFF.

The J gene is TRBJ1-1, the V gene TRBV28; D uncertain. V lost 1 base and J lost 4, with 7 bases in between. There are 13 residues in the CDR3. Germline V gene lookup returns CDR1 MDHEN and CDR2 SYDVKM. CDR3 nucleotide sequence: TGTGCCAGCAGTTTATCTTCGGGCACTGAAGCTTTCTTT. As protein: CASSLSSGTEAFF. Using reference TRBV28 and TRBJ1-1 for the parts outside the CDR3, the full variable domain is DVKVTQSSRYLVKRTGEKVFLECVQDMDHENMFWYRQDPGLGLRLIYFSYDVKMKEKGDIPEGYSVSREKKERFSLILESASTNQTSMYLCASSLSSGTEAFFGQGTRLTVV.

The chain has TRBV7-2 and TRBJ2-2; TRBD2 agrees at 8 bases. Trimming cost V 4 bases and J 6 bases; bases outside gene matches: 10. The CDR3 has 16 residues. Germline CDR1 and CDR2: SGHTA and FQGNSA. As DNA, the CDR3 is TGTGCCAGCAGCTCCCTGGGCGGGGGGCATCCCGGGGAGCTGTTTTTT. Protein sequence: CASSSLGGGHPGELFF. Based on the CDR3 plus reference TRBV7-2 and TRBJ2-2, the full variable domain is GAGVSQSPSNKVTEKGKDVELRCDPISGHTALYWYRQSLGQGLEFLIYFQGNSAPDKSGLPSDRFSAERTGGSVSTLTIQRTQQEDSAVYLCASSSLGGGHPGELFFGEGSRLTVL.

This clone was picked up one time. The chain links TRBV7-9 to TRBJ2-7; D remains ambiguous. The CDR3 totals 14 residues. Germline V gene data show CDR1 as SEHNR and CDR2 as FQNEAQ (reference sequence). Deletions cut 5 bases from V and 3 bases from J, with 14 bases between. The CDR3, as DNA: TGTGCCAGCAGCCAAGATATGAGATACTACGAGCAGTACTTC. Protein: CASSQDMRYYEQYF.

This clone showed up just a few times. The V call is TRBV2, the J call TRBJ1-5; 9 bases are a match to TRBD1. The CDR3 spans 16 residues. Germline V gene data show CDR1 as SNHLY and CDR2 as FYNNEI. J was trimmed by 1 base and V by 5 bases; bases with no gene match: 6. Here the CDR3 DNA reads TGTGCCAGCAGTTTAACAGGGGGCTGGAGCAATCAGCCCCAGCATTTT. This codes for CASSLTGGWSNQPQHF.

The chain has TRBV7-9 and TRBJ1-2, with 8 positions matching TRBD1. CDR3 length equals 15 residues. The V segment lost 1 base and the J segment 4 bases; nucleotides outside the gene matches: 5. CDR1 is SEHNR and CDR2 is FQNEAQ in the germline V gene (reference sequence). The CDR3, as DNA: TGTGCCAGCAGCTTAGGGACAGGGCCGGGCTATGGCTACACCTTC. It yields the protein CASSLGTGPGYGYTF.

The chain recombines TRBV5-1 with TRBJ2-7; 8 nucleotides agree with TRBD1. Per germline, CDR1 SGHRS and CDR2 YFSETQ. V was pared by 5 bases and J by 3 bases, with 7 bases of the junction left unmatched. The CDR3 is 14 amino acids. The CDR3: CASSGTGFLYEQYF. The CDR3, as DNA: TGCGCCAGCAGTGGGACAGGATTCCTCTACGAGCAGTACTTC.

The chain employs TRBV2 and TRBJ2-2; TRBD2 agrees at 12 bases. The CDR3 is 15 residues long. The germline V gene encodes CDR1 SNHLY and CDR2 FYNNEI. V shed 6 bases and J 5 bases; nucleotides not matched to a gene: 4. CDR3 DNA sequence: TGTGCCAGCAGGGGAGGGACTAGCGGGACCGGGGAGCTGTTTTTT. This encodes CASRGGTSGTGELFF.

V is TRBV5-6 and J is TRBJ1-2, with D tentatively TRBD1 (5 bases). Trimming took off 1 base at V and 8 bases at J, with 9 bases between the two ends. The CDR3 consists of 12 residues. Germline CDR1 is SGHDT and CDR2 is YYEEEE. In DNA, the CDR3 is TGTGCCAGCAGCTTGACAGGACGGGGCTACACCTTC. Translated, it gives CASSLTGRGYTF.

This clone was counted once. The chain is built from TRBV7-9 and TRBJ1-2; 9 nucleotides agree with TRBD1. The CDR3 has 14 amino acids. Germline CDR1 and CDR2: SEHNR and FQNEAQ (reference sequence). After removal of 7 bases from V and 4 bases from J, the junction contained 7 bases not matched to a gene. CDR3 DNA sequence: TGTGCCAGCACCGGACAGGGGCCTTCCTATGGCTACACCTTC. This sequence encodes CASTGQGPSYGYTF.

The rearrangement joins TRBV11-2 to TRBJ2-7, with TRBD2 matching over 8 bases. V lost 3 bases and J lost 5; bases outside the gene matches: 0. Looked up from germline, CDR1 is SGHAT and CDR2 is FQNNGV. CDR3 size: 12 residues. Written as DNA, the CDR3 is TGTGCCAGCAGCTTCGGGGGGGACGAGCAGTACTTC. Protein sequence: CASSFGGDEQYF.

The chain couples TRBV28 to TRBJ2-7; D gene uncertain. V was clipped by 2 bases and J by 8 bases, with 7 bases between them. The CDR3 runs 11 residues. Germline values: CDR1 MDHEN, CDR2 SYDVKM. CDR3 sequence (DNA): TGTGCCAGCAGTTTAAGCGAACAGCAGTACTTC. This sequence encodes CASSLSEQQYF.

The V call is TRBV6-5, the J call TRBJ1-5, with TRBD1 matching over 7 bases. V lost 4 bases to trimming and J lost 3 bases; unmatched junction nucleotides: 6. The germline V gene has CDR1 MNHEY and CDR2 SVGAGI. CDR3 length: 15 residues. The CDR3 DNA follows: TGTGCCAGCAGTTCCCCGACAGGGCTCAATCAGCCCCAGCATTTT. Translating gives CASSSPTGLNQPQHF.

The chain carries TRBV5-1 and TRBJ2-7, with 8 positions matching TRBD2. This CDR3 is built from 15 residues. J gave up 3 bases and V 3 bases, and 8 bases lay outside the gene matches. CDR1 and CDR2 from the germline V gene are SGHRS and YFSETQ. The CDR3 coding sequence is TGCGCCAGCAGCTGGGAAACGGGACTAGTCTACGAGCAGTACTTC. This codes for CASSWETGLVYEQYF.

CDR3 DNA sequence: TGTGCCAGCAGTGAACGACTAGCGGGAGTAGAGACCCAGTACTTC. This gives the protein CASSERLAGVETQYF. The rearrangement links TRBV25-1 to TRBJ2-5; 12 bases agree with TRBD2. J was trimmed by 4 bases and V by 2 bases; bases with no gene match: 2. Germline V CDR1 and CDR2: MGHDK, SYGVNS. This CDR3 has 15 amino acids. The full variable domain, completed using reference TRBV25-1 and TRBJ2-5, is EADIYQTPRYLVIGTGKKITLECSQTMGHDKMYWYQQDPGMELHLIHYSYGVNSTEKGDLSSESTVSRIRTEHFPLTLESARPSHTSQYLCASSERLAGVETQYFGPGTRLLVL.